The 23 T cell receptor beta chains below were found in one sample sequenced in a study of identical twins. TCRdb fed the 5' RACE reads into MiXCR, producing one record per CDR3 protein. Among fewer than 500,000 distinct CDR3 sequences listed, approximately 24% were seen once. Separately, the same data were catalogued under a study of T cells expressing NK-cell markers.

Sequenced input: CD4+ T cells sorted from blood. The receptors originated from a woman under 30 in good health.

The gene calls are TRBV7-9 and TRBJ2-2; D is ambiguous. V lost 3 bases, J lost 6 bases, and 8 bases lay in between. This CDR3 spans 13 amino acids. Germline values: CDR1 SEHNR, CDR2 FQNEAQ (reference sequence). The CDR3, as DNA: TGTGCCAGCAGCTTCCGGGTAGCCGGGGAGCTGTTTTTT. Its protein is CASSFRVAGELFF.

The genes are TRBV6-2 or TRBV6-3 and TRBJ2-1; TRBD2 aligns across 9 bases. V lost 2 bases to trimming and J lost 7 bases; unmatched junction nucleotides: 9. The length of the CDR3 is 16 residues. CDR1 and CDR2 from the germline V gene are MNHEY and SVGEGT. This chain's CDR3 is CASSYPISGGSNEQFF. Here the CDR3 DNA reads TGTGCCAGCAGTTACCCCATTAGCGGGGGTTCGAATGAGCAGTTCTTC.

This clonotype has a handful of counts. The chain employs TRBV12-3 or TRBV12-4 and TRBJ1-1; no clear D gene. Trimming removed 2 bases from V and 7 bases from J, with 14 bases in between. The CDR3 spans 14 residues. The CDR3 reads CASSLNIRSSEAFF. CDR3 coding DNA: TGTGCCAGCAGTTTAAACATCAGGTCGAGTGAAGCTTTCTTT.

This clonotype was seen only a few times. The J gene is TRBJ1-6, the V gene TRBV7-9, with unresolved D. The CDR3 spans 14 residues. The V gene's germline CDR1 is SEHNR and CDR2 FQNEAQ (reference sequence). The ends were cut back, 1 base at V and 7 bases at J, with 8 bases in the middle. DNA of the CDR3: TGTGCCAGCAGCTTAGGTAGAGAAAATTCACCCCTCCACTTT. As protein: CASSLGRENSPLHF.

This clonotype was seen at least ten times. This chain connects TRBV5-1 to TRBJ2-3; a possible D gene is TRBD2 (5 bases). V lost 4 bases, J lost 3 bases, and 12 bases lay in between. CDR1 SGHRS and CDR2 YFSETQ come from the germline V gene. There are 14 residues in the CDR3. CDR3 loop: CASSLGSPTDTQYF. In DNA form, the CDR3 reads TGCGCCAGCAGCCTGGGGAGCCCGACAGATACGCAGTATTTT.

The J gene is TRBJ2-3, the V gene TRBV12-5; 9 positions agree with TRBD2. Germline CDR1 reads LGHNT; CDR2 reads FRNRAP. The CDR3 is 20 residues long. The trim removed 0 bases at V and 1 base at J, leaving 14 bases unmatched. CDR3 region: CASGLVPSSGGNPRTDTQYF. CDR3 nucleotides: TGTGCTAGTGGTTTGGTACCTAGTAGCGGGGGAAATCCACGCACAGATACGCAGTATTTT.

This clonotype was counted a few times. This chain connects TRBV27 to TRBJ2-7; 8 bases map to TRBD1. The germline V gene has CDR1 MNHEY and CDR2 SMNVEV (reference sequence). The V gene end was trimmed by 2 bases and the J gene end by 0 bases; junction bases not matched to a gene: 9. The CDR3 loop spans 17 amino acids. In nucleotides, the CDR3 is TGTGCCAGCAGTTTACAGGGGGCGCGGTTAAGCTCCTACGAGCAGTACTTC. Encoded protein: CASSLQGARLSSYEQYF.

CDR3 in amino acids: CASSYSRGGNQPQHF. CDR3 nucleotides: TGTGCCAGCAGTTACTCCCGAGGAGGCAATCAGCCCCAGCATTTT. The V call is TRBV6-5, the J call TRBJ1-5; D is unclear. V shed 0 bases and J shed 2 bases, with 8 bases lying between them. CDR1 is MNHEY, CDR2 SVGAGI, per germline. This CDR3 is 15 amino acids long.

The DNA of the CDR3 is TGTGCCAGCAGTGAGAGCGGGGCATCCTACGAGCAGTACTTC. Its protein product is CASSESGASYEQYF. The chain has TRBV2 and TRBJ2-7; 7 nucleotides align to TRBD2. This CDR3 comprises 14 residues. The germline V gene has CDR1 SNHLY and CDR2 FYNNEI. V was pared by 3 bases and J by 1 base, with 3 bases of the junction left unmatched.

The chain carries TRBV15 and TRBJ2-2; 9 bases agree with TRBD1. The germline CDR1 and CDR2 sequences are LNHNV and YYDKDF (reference sequence). There are 21 residues in the CDR3. J lost 6 bases, V lost 1 base, and 21 bases had no gene match. CDR3 sequence reads: CATSRGGVRTGDPGSAGELFF. CDR3 nucleotide sequence: TGTGCCACCAGCAGAGGTGGGGTCCGGACAGGGGATCCCGGGTCGGCCGGGGAGCTGTTTTTT. The variable domain in full, completed from reference TRBV15 and TRBJ2-2, reads DAMVIQNPRYQVTQFGKPVTLSCSQTLNHNVMYWYQQKSSQAPKLLFHYYDKDFNNEADTPDNFQSRRPNTSFCFLDIRSPGLGDTAMYLCATSRGGVRTGDPGSAGELFFGEGSRLTVL.

The rearrangement joins TRBV6-5 to TRBJ2-1; 11 bases match TRBD2. Germline-derived CDR1 and CDR2 are MNHEY and SVGAGI. CDR3 size: 19 residues. V trimming: 0 bases; J trimming: 0 bases; junction bases outside the gene matches: 7. Here the CDR3 DNA reads TGTGCCAGCAGTTACTCGTACCCCGGACTAGCGGGCTCCTACAATGAGCAGTTCTTC. Translating gives CASSYSYPGLAGSYNEQFF.

This clonotype was detected only a few times. The CDR3 DNA reads TGCAGTGCTAGCGCGGGACCTTTGGGGACTGAAGCTTTCTTT. Amino acid sequence: CSASAGPLGTEAFF. The rearrangement joins TRBV20-1 to TRBJ1-1; possibly TRBD1 for D (5 bases). Germline CDR1 reads DFQATT; CDR2 reads SNEGSKA (reference sequence). Trimming pared 3 bases from V and 5 bases from J, leaving 16 bases between. The CDR3 is made up of 14 amino acids.

There are a few counts of this clonotype. The rearrangement links TRBV20-1 to TRBJ1-1; no definite D call. The CDR3 is 12 residues long. Germline V lookup: CDR1 DFQATT, CDR2 SNEGSKA (reference sequence). V was cut by 3 bases and J by 6 bases, with 11 bases left in between. CDR3 residues: CSARTPAPEAFF. In nucleotides, the CDR3 is TGCAGTGCTAGGACCCCGGCGCCTGAAGCTTTCTTT.

The sample holds a few counts of this clonotype. The genes are TRBV5-1 and TRBJ1-6; TRBD1 agrees at 7 bases. Germline V gene lookup returns CDR1 SGHRS and CDR2 YFSETQ. The trim removed 4 bases at V and 6 bases at J, leaving 7 bases unmatched. The CDR3 totals 15 residues. The CDR3 reads CASSTWTGPNSPLHF. The CDR3 nucleotides read TGCGCCAGCAGCACTTGGACAGGACCTAATTCACCCCTCCACTTT. The variable domain in full, with the rest retrieved from reference TRBV5-1 and TRBJ1-6, is KAGVTQTPRYLIKTRGQQVTLSCSPISGHRSVSWYQQTPGQGLQFLFEYFSETQRNKGNFPGRFSGRQFSNSRSEMNVSTLELGDSALYLCASSTWTGPNSPLHFGNGTRLTVT.

The V and J genes are TRBV6-2 or TRBV6-3 and TRBJ2-1; D remains unclear. Germline CDR1 and CDR2: MNHEY and SVGEGT. Trimming cost V 3 bases and J 2 bases, with 11 bases left between them. The CDR3 extends over 15 amino acids. CDR3 bases: TGTGCCAGCAGTTATCGTGGCAGAACCTACAATGAGCAGTTCTTC. Translated: CASSYRGRTYNEQFF.

The chain recombines TRBV29-1 with TRBJ2-1, with TRBD1 matching over 10 bases. The germline V gene encodes CDR1 SQVTM and CDR2 ANQGSEA. Unmatched junction bases numbered 10, after V lost 8 bases and J lost 6 bases. The CDR3 length is 14 residues. The CDR3 spells CSFAGTGAGNEQFF. The CDR3 DNA reads as TGCAGCTTTGCCGGGACAGGGGCCGGCAATGAGCAGTTCTTC.

This clonotype came up once. The CDR3 region is CSASTMTSDSGGGAYGYTF. CDR3 nucleotides: TGCAGTGCTAGTACTATGACCTCCGACAGTGGCGGGGGCGCATATGGCTACACCTTC. The chain has TRBV20-1 and TRBJ1-2; a weak D match, TRBD1 (6 bases). V was pared by 3 bases and J by 5 bases, with 31 bases between. This CDR3 has 19 residues. Germline CDR1 and CDR2: DFQATT and SNEGSKA (reference sequence).

V gene TRBV5-1 combines with J gene TRBJ2-7; 15 nucleotides match TRBD2. There are 14 residues in the CDR3. Germline V gene sequence: CDR1 SGHRS, CDR2 YFSETQ. V lost 4 bases and J lost 6; bases outside the gene matches: 2. The CDR3 spells CASSRTSGRGEQYF. The CDR3 coding sequence is TGCGCCAGCAGCCGGACTAGCGGGAGGGGCGAGCAGTACTTC.

V is TRBV6-2 or TRBV6-3 and J is TRBJ2-2; D is unresolved. Per the germline V gene, CDR1 is MNHEY and CDR2 is SVGEGT. The CDR3 is 13 residues long. Trimming removed 8 bases at V and 1 base at J, with 8 bases between. CDR3 in amino acids: CASLFVNTGELFF. The CDR3 region has the DNA TGTGCCAGCCTCTTTGTGAACACCGGGGAGCTGTTTTTT.

The chain links TRBV9 to TRBJ2-3; 8 bases fit TRBD2. In germline, CDR1 is SGDLS, CDR2 YYNGEE. CDR3 length equals 17 residues. With 0 bases clipped from V and 4 bases from J, the junction kept 10 bases outside the gene matches. CDR3 DNA sequence: TGTGCCAGCAGCGTAGCTTCGGGGGGGGCTGAGGCAGATACGCAGTATTTT. Its protein is CASSVASGGAEADTQYF.

This clonotype was seen more than once but under ten times. The genes are TRBV27 and TRBJ2-1; D is uncertain. The CDR3 loop spans 13 amino acids. Germline assignment: CDR1 MNHEY and CDR2 SMNVEV (reference sequence). The V gene lost 6 bases and the J gene lost 8 bases, with 14 bases spanning the gap. In DNA form, the CDR3 reads TGTGCCAGCAGCCCGACTCTTGTCTATGAGCAGTTCTTC. Translating gives CASSPTLVYEQFF.

This clonotype was detected only a few times. This chain joins TRBV12-3 or TRBV12-4 and TRBJ2-3; D might be TRBD2 (6 bases). This CDR3 is built from 12 residues. V shed 6 bases and J shed 10 bases, with 14 bases lying between them. The chain's CDR3 is CASSPPEGSQYF. The CDR3 DNA reads TGTGCCAGCAGCCCCCCGGAGGGGTCGCAGTATTTT.

V usage is TRBV5-8 and J usage is TRBJ2-1; D might be TRBD1 (6 bases). CDR1 and CDR2 (germline): SGHTS, YDEGEE. This CDR3 is built from 15 residues. Deletions cut 6 bases from V and 8 bases from J, with 21 bases between. This CDR3 is CASKRGAGVQDEQFF. The CDR3 nucleotides are TGTGCCAGCAAGCGAGGGGCAGGGGTGCAGGATGAGCAGTTCTTC.